This T cell receptor beta chain was found in a study of CD8 T cells in Susac syndrome. This CDR3 spans 18 amino acids. V trimming: 1 base; J trimming: 6 bases; junction bases outside the gene matches: 12. CDR1 is SGHTA and CDR2 is FQGNSA in the germline V gene. The study used treatment-naive patients who had stable or active relapsing-remitting disease as multiple sclerosis controls. After extraction with the RNeasy kit, about 0.5 to 1 ug of the RNA was reverse transcribed using random hexamers. immunoSEQ multiplex PCR amplified TCR beta CDR3 across 54 Vbeta, 13 Jbeta. TCRdb called the immunoSEQ multiplex PCR reads again in MiXCR, with one record for every CDR3 protein. Of around 300,000 distinct CDR3 sequences detected, roughly nine tenths appear once; the ten largest clones hold less than 0.08%.

Sequencing was performed on CD4+ T cells from PBMCs. This chain connects TRBV7-2 to TRBJ2-3; TRBD2 matches 11 bases. The clonotype was recovered from a human donor with multiple sclerosis. For the CDR3, the DNA is TGTGCCAGCAGCTTAGTAGTTAGGACTAGCGGGCCGGGGGATACGCAGTATTTT. Protein: CASSLVVRTSGPGDTQYF.